The 31 T cell receptor beta chains given below trace back to one sample, sequenced in a study of blood T cell repertoires in COVID-19. Here immunoSEQ multiplex PCR was the method, and the copy in TCRdb shows in-frame clones only, minus some. The data show around 250,000 clones, around 90% seen once. Sequencing input: peripheral blood. Receptors originate from a woman between 65 and 79 years old with active or convalescent COVID-19.

V and J are TRBV5-4 and TRBJ2-5, with 7 bases fitting TRBD2. The CDR3 consists of 14 residues. The germline CDR1 and CDR2 sequences are SGHNT and YYREEE (reference sequence). The J segment lost 2 bases and the V segment lost 4 bases, leaving 5 bases of the junction unmatched. The CDR3 sequence is CASSLRTSQETQYF. As DNA, the CDR3 is TGTGCCAGCAGCCTCCGGACTAGTCAAGAGACCCAGTACTTC.

The V gene is TRBV21-1, the J gene TRBJ2-5; no check of the table's D call, TRBD1, against the DNA was made. TRBV21-1 is classified as a pseudogene. This CDR3 spans 19 amino acids. The CDR3 sequence is CASSKRVPQGQGRQETQYF. CDR3 DNA: TGTGCCAGCAGCAAAAGGGTGCCCCAGGGACAGGGTCGGCAAGAGACCCAGTACTTC.

The V gene is TRBV6-5, the J gene TRBJ2-5; 11 nucleotides line up with TRBD2. The CDR3 runs 15 residues. The trim removed 4 bases at V and 5 bases at J, leaving 6 bases unmatched. The V gene's germline CDR1 is MNHEY and CDR2 SVGAGI. The CDR3 region has the DNA TGTGCCAGCAGTTCGTTTAGCGGGGGGGCGGAGACCCAGTACTTC. This codes for CASSSFSGGAETQYF.

The rearrangement uses TRBV3-1 (or the pseudogene TRBV3-2) and TRBJ1-1; D possibly corresponds to TRBD1 (5 bases). Trimming left V 2 bases short and J 3 bases short, with 19 bases between. This CDR3 is 17 amino acids long. Germline CDR1 is LGHDT and CDR2 is YNNKEL (reference sequence). The CDR3 here is CASSQPPGRDCDTEAFF. CDR3 in DNA: TGTGCCAGCAGCCAACCCCCCGGGAGGGACTGTGACACTGAAGCTTTCTTT.

The rearrangement links TRBV29-1 to TRBJ1-1, with D unresolved. There are 13 residues in the CDR3. CDR1 and CDR2 (germline): SQVTM, ANQGSEA. V was clipped by 1 base and J by 1 base, with 7 bases between them. The CDR3 nucleotides are TGCAGCGTTGAAGTTGGAGGGAACACTGAAGCTTTCTTT. Encoded protein: CSVEVGGNTEAFF.

In this sample, this clone turned up once. This chain uses TRBV5-4 with TRBJ1-5; possibly TRBD1 for D (6 bases). The CDR3 runs 14 residues. With 5 bases removed from V and 0 bases from J, the gap between germline ends came to 9 bases. Germline values: CDR1 SGHNT, CDR2 YYREEE (reference sequence). This CDR3 is CASRDSNSNQPQHF. In nucleotides, the CDR3 is TGTGCCAGCAGGGACAGTAATAGCAATCAGCCCCAGCATTTT. The variable domain in full, with the rest retrieved from reference TRBV5-4 and TRBJ1-5, is ETGVTQSPTHLIKTRGQQVTLRCSSQSGHNTVSWYQQALGQGPQFIFQYYREEENGRGNFPPRFSGLQFPNYSSELNVNALELDDSALYLCASRDSNSNQPQHFGDGTRLSIL.

The chain is built from TRBV6-4 and TRBJ1-4, with D possibly TRBD1 on 6 matching bases. Trimming removed 9 bases at V and 0 bases at J, with 23 bases between. This CDR3 is 18 amino acids long. Germline V gene sequence: CDR1 MRHNA, CDR2 SNTAGT. The CDR3 DNA is TGTGCCAGTCCAAAACCCGGACAGAATAAAGCAACTAATGAAAAACTGTTTTTT. It is translated as CASPKPGQNKATNEKLFF.

The chain links TRBV6-5 to TRBJ2-7, with D perhaps TRBD2 (5 bases). The CDR3 contains 15 residues. Germline assignment: CDR1 MNHEY and CDR2 SVGAGI. The germline V and J ends were trimmed by 5 bases and 2 bases, with 16 bases remaining between them. CDR3 nucleotides: TGTGCCAGCAGTAGAACCCTCGACGGGACCTACGAGCAGTACTTC. Translated, it gives CASSRTLDGTYEQYF.

This clone has a handful of counts. The rearrangement uses TRBV6-6 and TRBJ1-5, with TRBD1 matching 10 bases. The V gene's germline CDR1 is MNHNY and CDR2 SVGAGI (reference sequence). The trim removed 5 bases at V and 2 bases at J, leaving 12 bases unmatched. The CDR3 totals 18 residues. The CDR3 protein is CASSLTGGGFRGNQPQHF. DNA for the CDR3: TGTGCCAGCAGTCTGACAGGGGGCGGTTTTCGAGGCAATCAGCCCCAGCATTTT.

In nucleotides, the CDR3 is TGTGCCATCAGTGAGGCGGGATCTGGAAACACCATATATTTT. It yields the protein CAISEAGSGNTIYF. The chain carries TRBV10-3 and TRBJ1-3; no clear D gene. The CDR3 covers 14 residues. V was cut by 2 bases and J by 1 base, with 6 bases left in between. The germline CDR1 and CDR2 sequences are ENHRY and SYGVKD.

This chain links TRBV7-6 with TRBJ2-3, with 11 bases aligning to TRBD2. Germline lookup yields CDR1 SGHVS and CDR2 FNYEAQ. The ends lost 4 bases at V and 6 bases at J; junction bases unmatched: 6. The CDR3 length is 15 residues. The CDR3 DNA is TGTGCCAGCAGCTCCTTAGCGGGGGGGCATGATACGCAGTATTTT. It translates to CASSSLAGGHDTQYF.

The gene calls are TRBV6-1 and TRBJ2-1, with D maybe TRBD2 (5 bases). There are 14 residues in the CDR3. The germline gives CDR1 MNHNS, CDR2 SASEGT. The V and J ends lost 0 bases and 15 bases respectively, with 18 bases between them. The CDR3 coding sequence is TGTGCCAGCAGTGAAGCTCTCCTTATCCGACGGGGGTTCTTC. Its translation is CASSEALLIRRGFF.

This chain connects TRBV19 to TRBJ2-7; 9 bases are a match to TRBD2. V shed 3 bases and J 2 bases; nucleotides not matched to a gene: 5. Per the germline V gene, CDR1 is LNHDA and CDR2 is SQIVND (reference sequence). This CDR3 is 15 amino acids long. The CDR3 is CASSIRLAGPYEQYF. CDR3 sequence (DNA): TGTGCCAGTAGTATCAGGCTAGCGGGGCCCTACGAGCAGTACTTC.

The genes are TRBV5-1 and TRBJ1-1, with a weak D call TRBD1 (5 bases). Looked up from germline, CDR1 is SGHRS and CDR2 is YFSETQ. Trimming shortened V by 2 bases and J by 3 bases, and 14 bases separated the two germline ends. This CDR3 is 15 amino acids long. CDR3: CASSLIRGSDTEAFF. The CDR3, as DNA: TGCGCCAGCAGCTTAATCCGGGGGTCTGACACTGAAGCTTTCTTT.

The chain uses TRBV5-6 and TRBJ1-5; 7 bases match TRBD1. J was trimmed by 3 bases and V by 1 base; bases with no gene match: 10. The CDR3 covers 17 residues. The V gene's germline CDR1 is SGHDT and CDR2 YYEEEE. The CDR3 here is CASSLRPLGQVNQPQHF. CDR3 coding DNA: TGTGCCAGCAGCTTGCGGCCACTAGGACAGGTCAATCAGCCCCAGCATTTT.

V and J are TRBV24-1 and TRBJ2-2, with D tentatively TRBD2 (6 bases). The CDR3 sequence is 21 residues long. The V and J ends lost 3 bases and 0 bases respectively, with 25 bases between them. CDR1 KGHDR and CDR2 SFDVKD come from the germline V gene. The CDR3 DNA follows: TGTGCCACCAGTGATCCGACCTCCGGGGGACCGACCCAAGCGAACACCGGGGAGCTGTTTTTT. It translates to CATSDPTSGGPTQANTGELFF.

This chain uses TRBV7-2 with TRBJ2-1; 11 bases fit TRBD2. Germline CDR1 reads SGHTA; CDR2 reads FQGNSA. The CDR3 sequence is 15 residues long. Losses at the gene ends were 5 bases for V and 1 base for J; bases not matched to a gene: 1. CDR3 sequence (DNA): TGTGCCAGCAGCCGGACTAGCGGGTCCTACAATGAGCAGTTCTTC. As protein: CASSRTSGSYNEQFF. Filled out from reference TRBV7-2 and TRBJ2-1, the complete variable domain reads GAGVSQSPSNKVTEKGKDVELRCDPISGHTALYWYRQSLGQGLEFLIYFQGNSAPDKSGLPSDRFSAERTGGSVSTLTIQRTQQEDSAVYLCASSRTSGSYNEQFFGPGTRLTVL.

The rearrangement joins TRBV18 to TRBJ1-2, with D perhaps TRBD1 (5 bases). This CDR3 spans 15 amino acids. V was shortened by 3 bases and J by 3 bases, with 14 bases between the two germline ends. The germline V gene encodes CDR1 KGHSH and CDR2 LQKENI. CDR3 in DNA: TGTGCCAGCTCACCCCTGACAGCAACCGACTATGGCTACACCTTC. Its translation: CASSPLTATDYGYTF.

The V gene is TRBV25-1, the J gene TRBJ1-2; unclear D gene. Trimming took off 6 bases at V and 3 bases at J, with 11 bases between the two ends. The CDR3 has 13 amino acids. Germline V gene lookup returns CDR1 MGHDK and CDR2 SYGVNS. The DNA of the CDR3 is TGTGCCAGCAGGAGTTTAGCGGACTATGGCTACACCTTC. As protein: CASRSLADYGYTF.

The chain carries TRBV19 and TRBJ1-1, with D unresolved. Germline lookup yields CDR1 LNHDA and CDR2 SQIVND (reference sequence). This CDR3 spans 13 amino acids. V lost 2 bases to trimming and J lost 0 bases, with 4 bases between them. The CDR3 region has the DNA TGTGCCAGTAGTATACCGGTGAACACTGAAGCTTTCTTT. Translation gives CASSIPVNTEAFF.

This rearrangement joins TRBV5-1 to TRBJ2-7, with 10 bases fitting TRBD1. The CDR3 covers 18 residues. CDR1 SGHRS and CDR2 YFSETQ come from the germline V gene. With 4 bases clipped from V and 2 bases from J, the junction kept 15 bases outside the gene matches. DNA of the CDR3: TGCGCCAGCAGCCTTCGGGGGACAGGGGAACCCCGGACCTACGAGCAGTACTTC. It is translated as CASSLRGTGEPRTYEQYF.

The rearrangement joins TRBV28 to TRBJ1-2, with 8 nucleotides matching TRBD1. With 4 bases clipped from V and 2 bases from J, the junction kept 6 bases outside the gene matches. The V gene's germline CDR1 is MDHEN and CDR2 SYDVKM. The length of the CDR3 is 15 residues. CDR3 in amino acids: CASSSPTGENYGYTF. The DNA of the CDR3 is TGTGCCAGCAGTTCTCCGACAGGGGAAAACTATGGCTACACCTTC.

This chain joins TRBV9 and TRBJ2-3; the D gene is possibly TRBD1 (6 bases). Per the germline V gene, CDR1 is SGDLS and CDR2 is YYNGEE. Trimming removed 2 bases from V and 6 bases from J, with 19 bases in between. The CDR3 sequence is 16 residues long. CDR3 DNA: TGTGCCAGCAGCGTGGAAGGAGTGAGGGGGATGGATACGCAGTATTTT. Protein: CASSVEGVRGMDTQYF.

The sample holds a few counts of this clone. The chain is built from TRBV15 and TRBJ1-1; D is ambiguous. This CDR3 is built from 15 residues. The V and J ends lost 0 bases and 2 bases respectively, with 10 bases between them. Per germline, CDR1 LNHNV and CDR2 YYDKDF (reference sequence). DNA for the CDR3: TGTGCCACCAGCAGAGATTGGGCATCAAACACTGAAGCTTTCTTT. Encoded protein: CATSRDWASNTEAFF. Looking up the rest from reference TRBV15 and TRBJ1-1 gives the full variable domain: DAMVIQNPRYQVTQFGKPVTLSCSQTLNHNVMYWYQQKSSQAPKLLFHYYDKDFNNEADTPDNFQSRRPNTSFCFLDIRSPGLGDTAMYLCATSRDWASNTEAFFGQGTRLTVV.

CDR3 sequence: CASRYPGGSSYNEQFF. The CDR3 DNA reads as TGTGCCAGCAGATACCCGGGGGGGAGCTCCTACAATGAGCAGTTCTTC. The genes are TRBV11-2 and TRBJ2-1, with TRBD2 matching over 8 bases. Germline V CDR1 and CDR2: SGHAT, FQNNGV. Losses at the gene ends were 6 bases for V and 0 bases for J; bases not matched to a gene: 7. The CDR3 totals 16 residues.

This chain joins TRBV19 and TRBJ1-5; the match to TRBD1 covers 7 bases. The V gene end was trimmed by 10 bases and the J gene end by 2 bases; junction bases not matched to a gene: 8. CDR3 length: 14 residues. CDR1 and CDR2 (germline): LNHDA, SQIVND (reference sequence). CDR3 loop: CATTTGFGNQPQHF. The CDR3 DNA reads TGTGCCACTACGACAGGGTTTGGCAATCAGCCCCAGCATTTT.

This clone was picked up a small number of times. The chain recombines TRBV7-6 with TRBJ1-4; 11 bases are shared with TRBD1. This CDR3 spans 20 amino acids. V shed 4 bases, J shed 3 bases, and the junction held 16 bases outside the gene matches. Germline loops: CDR1 SGHVS, CDR2 FNYEAQ. The CDR3 loop is CASSSIPGGQGAGANEKLFF. Written as DNA, the CDR3 is TGTGCCAGCAGCTCCATACCCGGAGGACAGGGGGCTGGGGCTAATGAAAAACTGTTTTTT. The full variable domain, with the rest looked up from reference TRBV7-6 and TRBJ1-4, is GAGVSQSPRYKVTKRGQDVALRCDPISGHVSLYWYRQALGQGPEFLTYFNYEAQQDKSGLPNDRFSAERPEGSISTLTIQRTEQRDSAMYRCASSSIPGGQGAGANEKLFFGSGTQLSVL.

The J gene is TRBJ1-1, the V gene TRBV19; D gene unclear. Trimming left V 6 bases short and J 1 base short, with 6 bases between. The CDR3 sequence is 12 residues long. The germline gives CDR1 LNHDA, CDR2 SQIVND (reference sequence). CDR3 in DNA: TGTGCCAGTAGGAACGGGAACACTGAAGCTTTCTTT. It specifies CASRNGNTEAFF. Complete variable domain (other parts from reference TRBV19 and TRBJ1-1): DGGITQSPKYLFRKEGQNVTLSCEQNLNHDAMYWYRQDPGQGLRLIYYSQIVNDFQKGDIAEGYSVSREKKESFPLTVTSAQKNPTAFYLCASRNGNTEAFFGQGTRLTVV.

This clone appeared a single time. The genes are TRBV9 and TRBJ2-1; tentatively, D is TRBD2 (6 bases). CDR1 is SGDLS and CDR2 is YYNGEE in the germline V gene. This CDR3 is built from 15 residues. Trimming cost V 3 bases and J 7 bases, with 17 bases left between them. CDR3 nucleotides: TGTGCCAGCAGCGCTGCCTTACCTGGGAGGAATGAGCAGTTCTTC. It yields the protein CASSAALPGRNEQFF. Variable domain in full (rest from reference TRBV9 and TRBJ2-1): DSGVTQTPKHLITATGQRVTLRCSPRSGDLSVYWYQQSLDQGLQFLIQYYNGEERAKGNILERFSAQQFPDLHSELNLSSLELGDSALYFCASSAALPGRNEQFFGPGTRLTVL.

The chain couples TRBV5-1 to TRBJ2-1; 9 bases are a match to TRBD2. Germline lookup yields CDR1 SGHRS and CDR2 YFSETQ. J was trimmed by 0 bases and V by 0 bases; bases with no gene match: 1. CDR3 size: 16 residues. The CDR3 loop reads CASSLGSGGSYNEQFF. The DNA of the CDR3 is TGCGCCAGCAGCTTGGGTAGCGGGGGCTCCTACAATGAGCAGTTCTTC. The variable domain in full, completed from reference TRBV5-1 and TRBJ2-1, reads KAGVTQTPRYLIKTRGQQVTLSCSPISGHRSVSWYQQTPGQGLQFLFEYFSETQRNKGNFPGRFSGRQFSNSRSEMNVSTLELGDSALYLCASSLGSGGSYNEQFFGPGTRLTVL.

The chain combines TRBV5-6 with TRBJ1-2; 11 positions match TRBD1. From germline, CDR1 is SGHDT and CDR2 YYEEEE. J lost 11 bases, V lost 0 bases, and 6 bases had no gene match. The CDR3 is 14 residues long. In nucleotides, the CDR3 is TGTGCCAGCAGCTTGGCCACCGGGACAGGGGGGTACACCTTC. The encoded protein is CASSLATGTGGYTF.